The 27 T cell receptor beta chains listed next were all sequenced from one sample in a study of low-dose radiotherapy and immunotherapy resistance in tumors. First-strand cDNA used TRAV- and TRBV-specific primers, covering alpha and beta chains. With a constant-region primer and a V-primer adapter, TCRs were subjected to roughly 20 PCR cycles of amplification. TCRdb re-called the reads through MiXCR, storing one row per CDR3 protein. The table shows tens of thousands of distinct CDR3 sequences, with about 17% occurring only once. Regarding time point: after trial treatment. Treatment described: LDRT plus nivolumab, ipilimumab, low-dose cyclophosphamide and aspirin (RACIN trial). This sample comprised PBMCs, obtained after low-dose radiotherapy plus immunotherapy. The receptor set was obtained from a male donor with prostate cancer.

This clonotype was counted ten times or more. This chain connects TRBV7-2 to TRBJ2-7; 8 nucleotides match TRBD1. Germline CDR1 reads SGHTA; CDR2 reads FQGNSA. The length of the CDR3 is 15 residues. The trim removed 5 bases at V and 5 bases at J, leaving 11 bases unmatched. The CDR3 spells CASSRGQGTLDEQYF. CDR3 in DNA: TGTGCCAGCAGCCGCGGACAGGGCACCCTTGACGAGCAGTACTTC.

V is TRBV18 and J is TRBJ2-2; 10 bases are a match to TRBD1. The trim removed 6 bases at V and 5 bases at J, leaving 12 bases unmatched. The V gene's germline CDR1 is KGHSH and CDR2 LQKENI. The CDR3 is 17 amino acids. This CDR3 reads CASSPRSGTGETGELFF. The CDR3 region has the DNA TGTGCCAGCTCGCCAAGATCCGGGACAGGGGAAACCGGGGAGCTGTTTTTT.

In its sample, this clonotype was seen many times. The V gene is TRBV4-3, the J gene TRBJ1-1; no clear D gene. The CDR3 has 13 residues. With 4 bases removed from V and 2 bases from J, the gap between germline ends came to 8 bases. Germline V lookup: CDR1 LGHNA, CDR2 YSLEER. CDR3 bases: TGCGCCAGCAGCCGTGGTGGAAACACTGAAGCTTTCTTT. Its protein is CASSRGGNTEAFF.

This clonotype was counted ten times or more. This sequence joins TRBV27 and TRBJ1-2; no definite D call. The CDR3 totals 12 residues. With 2 bases removed from V and 6 bases from J, the gap between germline ends came to 7 bases. The germline gives CDR1 MNHEY, CDR2 SMNVEV (reference sequence). The CDR3 is CASSLTGDGYTF. The CDR3 nucleotides read TGTGCCAGCAGTTTAACCGGGGATGGCTACACCTTC.

This clonotype occurred many times. V and J are TRBV28 and TRBJ2-7; no clear D gene. The CDR3 is made up of 12 amino acids. V was clipped by 2 bases and J by 6 bases, with 8 bases between them. CDR1 and CDR2 (germline): MDHEN, SYDVKM. The DNA for the CDR3 is TGTGCCAGCAGTTTAGTAAGTGGCGAGCAGTACTTC. The encoded protein is CASSLVSGEQYF.

Ten or more counts support this clonotype. The rearrangement uses TRBV20-1 and TRBJ2-2; possibly TRBD1 for D (5 bases). V dropped 4 bases and J dropped 7 bases, with 19 bases sitting between them. This CDR3 region has 15 residues. The V gene's germline CDR1 is DFQATT and CDR2 SNEGSKA (reference sequence). The CDR3 is CSATRPTGPDGELFF. In nucleotides, the CDR3 is TGCAGTGCTACCCGGCCCACAGGACCTGACGGGGAGCTGTTTTTT.

Ten or more counts support this clonotype. V usage is TRBV28 and J usage is TRBJ1-5; perhaps TRBD1 as D (5 bases). With 3 bases removed from V and 0 bases from J, the gap between germline ends came to 12 bases. Germline CDR1 is MDHEN and CDR2 is SYDVKM. This CDR3 is 16 amino acids long. In nucleotides, the CDR3 is TGTGCCAGCAGTTTGCGGGGCGGGAATAGCAATCAGCCCCAGCATTTT. Translating it yields CASSLRGGNSNQPQHF.

This clonotype was observed at least ten times. The chain is built from TRBV29-1 and TRBJ1-5; D gene unclear. V was trimmed by 3 bases and J by 5 bases, leaving 14 bases between them. The CDR3 has 14 amino acids. CDR1 is SQVTM, CDR2 ANQGSEA, per germline. The CDR3 reads CSVDAGSGDQPQHF. The CDR3 coding sequence is TGCAGCGTTGATGCGGGGTCCGGGGATCAGCCCCAGCATTTT.

This clonotype has ten or more counts. This chain joins TRBV7-2 and TRBJ2-6; D is uncertain. Germline CDR1 and CDR2: SGHTA and FQGNSA. The CDR3 sequence is 11 residues long. V lost 5 bases and J lost 9, with 5 bases in between. The CDR3 DNA is TGTGCCAGCAGCCCTCACAACGTCCTGACTTTC. Amino acid sequence: CASSPHNVLTF. The variable domain in full, completed from reference TRBV7-2 and TRBJ2-6, reads GAGVSQSPSNKVTEKGKDVELRCDPISGHTALYWYRQSLGQGLEFLIYFQGNSAPDKSGLPSDRFSAERTGGSVSTLTIQRTQQEDSAVYLCASSPHNVLTFGAGSRLTVL.

This clonotype has at least ten counts. The rearrangement links TRBV20-1 to TRBJ2-2, with 9 bases matching TRBD1. From germline, CDR1 is DFQATT and CDR2 SNEGSKA (reference sequence). V was pared by 4 bases and J by 7 bases, with 7 bases of the junction left unmatched. CDR3 length: 14 amino acids. The CDR3 nucleotides are TGCAGTGCTAACGCCGGGACAGGGTTCGGGGAGCTGTTTTTT. Protein: CSANAGTGFGELFF.

This clonotype was observed at least ten times. The chain recombines TRBV28 with TRBJ2-6; D uncertain. From germline, CDR1 is MDHEN and CDR2 SYDVKM. Trimming stripped 3 bases from V and 0 bases from J, with 6 bases between. The CDR3 length is 15 residues. The CDR3 loop reads CASSFVGSGANVLTF. The CDR3, as DNA: TGTGCCAGCAGTTTTGTGGGCTCTGGGGCCAACGTCCTGACTTTC.

This clonotype was detected ten times or more. The chain uses TRBV29-1 and TRBJ2-3, with 7 bases that match TRBD2. V trimming: 8 bases; J trimming: 6 bases; junction bases outside the gene matches: 14. This CDR3 contains 14 residues. Germline CDR1 SQVTM, CDR2 ANQGSEA. Here the CDR3 reads CSTAPASGGDTQYF. The CDR3 coding sequence is TGCAGCACTGCTCCGGCTAGCGGTGGGGATACGCAGTATTTT.

This clonotype has ten or more counts. The chain couples TRBV30 to TRBJ1-1; D is perhaps TRBD1 (5 bases). Trimming left V 0 bases short and J 5 bases short, with 13 bases between. CDR1 and CDR2 from the germline V gene are GTSNPN and SVGIG (reference sequence). CDR3 size: 14 residues. The CDR3 spells CAWSVRVGGTEAFF. The CDR3 nucleotides are TGTGCCTGGAGTGTAAGAGTGGGGGGGACTGAAGCTTTCTTT.

In this sample, this clonotype turned up many times. This chain joins TRBV20-1 and TRBJ2-3, with 10 positions matching TRBD2. Per germline, CDR1 DFQATT and CDR2 SNEGSKA (reference sequence). The CDR3 is 14 residues long. V lost 5 bases, J lost 1 base, and 3 bases stayed unmatched. The DNA for the CDR3 is TGCAGTGCTCAAGGGACTAGCGGCACAGATACGCAGTATTTT. As protein: CSAQGTSGTDTQYF.

With respect to this clonotype: It differs at one base from a far larger clone, so likely a read error. V is TRBV5-1 and J is TRBJ2-1; TRBD1 matches 8 bases. The CDR3 is 16 residues long. Germline loops: CDR1 SGHRS, CDR2 YFSETQ. DNA of the CDR3: TGTGCCAGCAGCGTCGGAACAGGGGGGTCCTACAATGAGCAGTTCTTC. Translation gives CASSVGTGGSYNEQFF.

This clonotype has ten or more counts. The chain employs TRBV7-8 and TRBJ2-1; no firm D call. Germline V CDR1 and CDR2: SGHVS, FQNEAQ. This CDR3 comprises 16 residues. Trimming took 7 bases from V and 2 from J, leaving 18 bases between them. The CDR3 DNA reads as TGTGCCAGCACTCTTACTACTGGCGAAGCCTACAATGAGCAGTTCTTC. Protein: CASTLTTGEAYNEQFF. The whole variable domain, filled in from reference TRBV7-8 and TRBJ2-1, reads GAGVSQSPRYKVAKRGQDVALRCDPISGHVSLFWYQQALGQGPEFLTYFQNEAQLDKSGLPSDRFFAERPEGSVSTLKIQRTQQEDSAVYLCASTLTTGEAYNEQFFGPGTRLTVL.

This clonotype was seen at least ten times. This chain uses TRBV11-1 with TRBJ2-1, with 11 bases identical to TRBD2. CDR3 size: 18 residues. Germline loops: CDR1 SGHAT, CDR2 FQDESV (reference sequence). With 3 bases clipped from V and 7 bases from J, the junction kept 14 bases outside the gene matches. The CDR3 spells CASSLKRQLAGVGNEQFF. CDR3 in DNA: TGTGCCAGCAGCTTGAAACGACAACTAGCGGGAGTTGGTAATGAGCAGTTCTTC.

This clonotype was seen repeatedly, ten times or more. The V and J genes are TRBV29-1 and TRBJ2-1, with 12 bases identical to TRBD2. V was pared by 5 bases and J by 0 bases, with 2 bases of the junction left unmatched. Germline-derived CDR1 and CDR2 are SQVTM and ANQGSEA. The CDR3 spans 15 residues. The CDR3 protein is CSVRTSGVSYNEQFF. The CDR3 DNA reads TGCAGCGTTAGGACTAGCGGGGTCTCCTACAATGAGCAGTTCTTC.

This clonotype was seen at least ten times. The rearrangement uses TRBV27 and TRBJ2-2; TRBD2 is a possible D gene (6 bases). Germline CDR1 is MNHEY and CDR2 is SMNVEV (reference sequence). V dropped 3 bases and J dropped 0 bases, with 11 bases sitting between them. CDR3 length: 16 residues. In DNA form, the CDR3 reads TGTGCCAGCAGTTTGTTCGGGGGTTCGAACACCGGGGAGCTGTTTTTT. Its protein product is CASSLFGGSNTGELFF.

The sample holds many counts of this clonotype. The chain couples TRBV28 to TRBJ2-4; tentatively, D is TRBD2 (5 bases). Trimming took off 5 bases at V and 8 bases at J, with 16 bases between the two ends. This CDR3 spans 14 amino acids. Germline V gene data show CDR1 as MDHEN and CDR2 as SYDVKM. CDR3 residues: CASSRPGGVYIQYF. CDR3 DNA: TGTGCCAGCAGTCGCCCCGGAGGAGTATACATTCAGTACTTC. The variable domain in full, with the rest retrieved from reference TRBV28 and TRBJ2-4, is DVKVTQSSRYLVKRTGEKVFLECVQDMDHENMFWYRQDPGLGLRLIYFSYDVKMKEKGDIPEGYSVSREKKERFSLILESASTNQTSMYLCASSRPGGVYIQYFGAGTRLSVL.

This clonotype was seen a few times. The chain couples TRBV10-3 to TRBJ2-7, with a possible D match to TRBD2 (6 bases). The CDR3 contains 14 residues. Germline V gene sequence: CDR1 ENHRY, CDR2 SYGVKD. The V end was cut by 6 bases, the J end by 5 bases, with 17 bases between. The CDR3: CAISQGPGADEQYF. DNA of the CDR3: TGTGCCATCAGCCAGGGACCGGGAGCTGACGAGCAGTACTTC.

With respect to this clonotype: This is likely an artifact of a read error, given a far larger clone one base away. V and J are TRBV6-1 and TRBJ2-5, with D maybe TRBD2 (6 bases). CDR3 length equals 13 residues. CDR1 is MNHNS and CDR2 is SASEGT in the germline V gene. V lost 10 bases and J lost 11, with 23 bases in between. CDR3 bases: TGTGCCACATCCGGGACTCCATACAATGAGCAGTACTTC. This sequence encodes CATSGTPYNEQYF.

This clonotype was recorded at least ten times. V and J are TRBV4-1 and TRBJ1-2, with D possibly TRBD1 on 6 matching bases. V was pared by 0 bases and J by 6 bases, with 14 bases between. The CDR3 is 15 amino acids. Germline CDR1 MGHRA, CDR2 YSYEKL. CDR3 region: CASSQEVPRTDGYTF. The CDR3, as DNA: TGCGCCAGCAGCCAAGAAGTTCCCCGGACAGATGGCTACACCTTC.

About this clonotype itself: The DNA is omitted, as the CDR3 cannot be located on it reliably, and the CDR3 follows TCRdb's listing. The V gene is TRBV5-5, the J gene TRBJ2-7; no check of the table's D call, TRBD1, against the DNA was made. Inclusive of both ends, the CDR3 amounts to 24 amino acids. Per germline, CDR1 SGHKS and CDR2 YYEKEE (reference sequence). The CDR3 sequence: CASTNQTSMYLCASSFKGIHEQYF.

The table lists this clonotype with many counts. The V and J genes are TRBV6-2 or TRBV6-3 and TRBJ2-5; 7 bases match TRBD2. Germline V lookup: CDR1 MNHEY, CDR2 SVGEGT. J gave up 1 base and V 7 bases, and 6 bases lay outside the gene matches. The CDR3 is 14 residues long. CDR3 sequence: CASIPGGLQETQYF. The CDR3 coding sequence is TGTGCCAGCATTCCGGGAGGCCTCCAAGAGACCCAGTACTTC.

Many counts were recorded for this clonotype. The chain carries TRBV5-1 and TRBJ1-1; tentatively, D is TRBD1 (5 bases). In germline, CDR1 is SGHRS, CDR2 YFSETQ. CDR3 length: 14 amino acids. V was trimmed by 4 bases and J by 1 base, leaving 11 bases between them. In nucleotides, the CDR3 is TGCGCCAGCAGCCCTGGGGCGTCGAACACTGAAGCTTTCTTT. The encoded protein is CASSPGASNTEAFF.

This clonotype was recorded at least ten times. This CDR3 is CSASPRDSYHEQFF. CDR3 DNA: TGCAGTGCTAGCCCCCGGGACTCTTACCATGAGCAGTTCTTC. The V and J genes are TRBV20-1 and TRBJ2-1; maybe TRBD2 (6 bases). V dropped 3 bases and J dropped 8 bases, with 17 bases sitting between them. CDR1 DFQATT and CDR2 SNEGSKA come from the germline V gene (reference sequence). The CDR3 length is 14 residues.